The text below deals with one T cell receptor beta chain. The repertoire was sequenced with immunoSEQ multiplex PCR; TCRdb's copy has only in-frame clones and lacks some. This sample has roughly 92,000 clones; approximately 91% occur once, and the top ten carry 6.5% to 8%. V dropped 2 bases and J dropped 4 bases, with 2 bases sitting between them. CDR3 size: 11 residues. Germline CDR1 and CDR2: MNHEY and SVGEGT. The entry originates in a study of control samples from healthy donors and cancer patients. The sample was blood. The gene calls are TRBV6-2 or TRBV6-3 and TRBJ1-2; no clear D gene. This clonotype was obtained from a woman aged 60-70 years in good health. The DNA for the CDR3 is TGTGCCAGCAGTTACGGCTATGGCTACACCTTC. Its protein product is CASSYGYGYTF.